What follows is one T cell receptor (beta chain) and its context. The antigen is not known. The record originates from a study of shared clonotypes between healthy human individuals. General study findings and limits: Clonotypes that were shared across four donors made up around 5% of naive CD4 clonotypes.

CDR3 length: 16 residues. Germline loops: CDR1 SGDLS, CDR2 YYNGEE. V lost 4 bases, J lost 4 bases, and 10 bases stayed unmatched. Assay: immunoSEQ multiplex PCR; the TCRdb copy retains only in-frame clones and omits some. The sample shows a few hundred thousand clones, around 86% of them seen only once. The CD8 memory fraction combined CD45RO+ cells with TemRA cells (CCR7-negative CD45RA+). This clonotype originated in a man in his late teens or twenties in good health. J is TRBJ1-4 and V is TRBV9; TRBD1 agrees at 7 bases. The material sequenced was memory CD8+ T cells sorted from blood. Regarding subset: CD45RO+ cells pooled with CCR7-negative TemRA cells. In DNA, the CDR3 is TGTGCCAGCAGCCCCTACTCCGGGACAGATAATGAAAAACTGTTTTTT. Translating gives CASSPYSGTDNEKLFF.